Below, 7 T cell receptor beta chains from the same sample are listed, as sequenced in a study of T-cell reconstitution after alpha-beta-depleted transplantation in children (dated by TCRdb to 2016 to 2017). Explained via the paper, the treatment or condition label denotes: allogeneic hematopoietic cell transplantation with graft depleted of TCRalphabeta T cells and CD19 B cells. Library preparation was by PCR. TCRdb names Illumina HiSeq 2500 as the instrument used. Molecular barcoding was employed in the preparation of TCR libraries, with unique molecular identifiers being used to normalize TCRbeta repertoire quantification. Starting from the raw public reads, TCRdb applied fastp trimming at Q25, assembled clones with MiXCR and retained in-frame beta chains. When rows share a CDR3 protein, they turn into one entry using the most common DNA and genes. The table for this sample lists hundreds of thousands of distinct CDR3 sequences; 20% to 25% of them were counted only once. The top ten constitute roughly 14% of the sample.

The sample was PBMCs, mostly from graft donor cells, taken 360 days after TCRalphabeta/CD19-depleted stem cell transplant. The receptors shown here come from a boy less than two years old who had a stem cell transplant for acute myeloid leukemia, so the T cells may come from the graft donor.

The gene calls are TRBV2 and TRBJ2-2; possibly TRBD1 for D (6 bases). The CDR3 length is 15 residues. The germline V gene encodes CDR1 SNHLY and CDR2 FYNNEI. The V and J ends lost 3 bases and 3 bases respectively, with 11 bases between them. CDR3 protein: CASSEADSDTGELFF. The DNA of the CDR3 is TGTGCCAGCAGTGAGGCGGACAGCGACACCGGGGAGCTGTTTTTT. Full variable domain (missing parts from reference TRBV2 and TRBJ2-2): EPEVTQTPSHQVTQMGQEVILRCVPISNHLYFYWYRQILGQKVEFLVSFYNNEISEKSEIFDDQFSVERPDGSNFTLKIRSTKLEDSAMYFCASSEADSDTGELFFGEGSRLTVL.

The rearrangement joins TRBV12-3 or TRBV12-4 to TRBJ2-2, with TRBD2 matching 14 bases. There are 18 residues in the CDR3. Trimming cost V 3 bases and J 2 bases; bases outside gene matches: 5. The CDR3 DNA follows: TGTGCCAGCAGTTTTTCAGGACTAGCGGGGGGCAACACCGGGGAGCTGTTTTTT. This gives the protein CASSFSGLAGGNTGELFF.

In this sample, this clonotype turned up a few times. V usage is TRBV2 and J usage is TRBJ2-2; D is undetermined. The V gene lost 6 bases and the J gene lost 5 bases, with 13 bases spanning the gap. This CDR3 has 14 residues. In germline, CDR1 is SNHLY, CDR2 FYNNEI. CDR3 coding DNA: TGTGCCAGCAGCGCCACAAGGGTGACCGGGGAGCTGTTTTTT. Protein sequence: CASSATRVTGELFF.

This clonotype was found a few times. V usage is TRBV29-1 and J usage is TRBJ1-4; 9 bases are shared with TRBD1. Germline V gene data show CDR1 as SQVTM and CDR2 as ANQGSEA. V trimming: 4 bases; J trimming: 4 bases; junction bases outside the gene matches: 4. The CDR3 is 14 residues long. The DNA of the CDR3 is TGCAGCGTTGGAACGACAGGGGGTAATGAAAAACTGTTTTTT. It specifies CSVGTTGGNEKLFF.

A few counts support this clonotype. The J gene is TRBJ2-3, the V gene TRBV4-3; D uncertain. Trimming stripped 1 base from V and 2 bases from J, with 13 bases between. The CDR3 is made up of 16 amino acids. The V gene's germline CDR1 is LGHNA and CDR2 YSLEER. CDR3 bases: TGCGCCAGCAGCCAAGTGTTTGGGGTCGACACAGATACGCAGTATTTT. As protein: CASSQVFGVDTDTQYF.

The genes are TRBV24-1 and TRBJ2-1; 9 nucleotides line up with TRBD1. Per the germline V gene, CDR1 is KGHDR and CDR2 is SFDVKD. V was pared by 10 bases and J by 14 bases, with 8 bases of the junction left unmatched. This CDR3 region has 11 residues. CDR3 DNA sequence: TGTGCCACGAGTCACAGGGGGCAGGAGTTCTTC. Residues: CATSHRGQEFF.

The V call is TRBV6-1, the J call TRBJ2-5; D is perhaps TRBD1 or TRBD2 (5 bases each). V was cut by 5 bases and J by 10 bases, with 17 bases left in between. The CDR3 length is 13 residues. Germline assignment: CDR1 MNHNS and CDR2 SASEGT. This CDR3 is CASSPPTRGGQYF. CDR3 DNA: TGTGCCAGCAGTCCTCCTACGAGGGGCGGCCAGTACTTC.